Presented here are 31 T cell receptor beta chains from one specimen sequenced in a study of human T cells and chemical hapten exposure. TCRdb fed the RACE reads into MiXCR, producing one record per CDR3 protein. Here the sample spans some 180,000 distinct CDR3 sequences, 20% to 25% being singletons. Time point in this sample: patch test 1, 2 weeks after DPC sensitization. As for treatment: therapeutic diphenylcyclopropenone sensitization with weekly scalp DPC. The sequences come from whole blood, collected in connection with sensitization to the hapten diphenylcyclopropenone (DPC). The receptors come from a woman between 50 and 59 years old with alopecia areata. Some clones in this sample may be carry-over from other donors' samples.

This chain uses TRBV6-1 with TRBJ1-5; 7 bases align to TRBD1. This CDR3 region has 14 residues. The V gene end was trimmed by 6 bases and the J gene end by 8 bases; junction bases not matched to a gene: 10. Germline CDR1 and CDR2: MNHNS and SASEGT. CDR3 loop: CASSATGLGKPQHF. The CDR3 coding sequence is TGTGCCAGCAGCGCGACAGGGCTAGGAAAGCCCCAGCATTTT.

The CDR3 protein is CSTSLTNLEAFF. For the CDR3, the DNA is TGCAGCACCTCCCTTACTAATCTGGAAGCTTTCTTT. The V and J genes are TRBV29-1 and TRBJ1-1; no definite D call. The ends were cut back, 8 bases at V and 8 bases at J, with 18 bases in the middle. The CDR3 is 12 amino acids. Germline assignment: CDR1 SQVTM and CDR2 ANQGSEA.

The genes are TRBV30 and TRBJ2-3; maybe TRBD2 (5 bases). Trimming cost V 0 bases and J 8 bases, with 12 bases left between them. CDR3 length: 13 residues. Germline lookup yields CDR1 GTSNPN and CDR2 SVGIG (reference sequence). CDR3 loop: CAWSVTSAGTQYF. The CDR3, as DNA: TGTGCCTGGAGTGTCACCTCGGCGGGTACGCAGTATTTT.

This clonotype was seen a few times. The rearrangement joins TRBV7-9 to TRBJ2-2; 7 nucleotides match TRBD1. CDR3 length: 13 amino acids. Trimming took 6 bases from V and 5 from J; bases not matched to a gene: 3. The germline V gene encodes CDR1 SEHNR and CDR2 FQNEAQ (reference sequence). CDR3 nucleotides: TGTGCCAGCAGATTACAGGGGACCGGGGAGCTGTTTTTT. Protein product: CASRLQGTGELFF. The full variable domain, completed using reference TRBV7-9 and TRBJ2-2, is DTGVSQNPRHKITKRGQNVTFRCDPISEHNRLYWYRQTLGQGPEFLTYFQNEAQLEKSRLLSDRFSAERPKGSFSTLEIQRTEQGDSAMYLCASRLQGTGELFFGEGSRLTVL.

This clonotype came up a few times. The chain has TRBV20-1 and TRBJ2-2, with D perhaps being TRBD1 or TRBD2 (5 bases each). The V gene's germline CDR1 is DFQATT and CDR2 SNEGSKA (reference sequence). The CDR3 is 14 residues long. The V end was cut by 6 bases, the J end by 5 bases, with 16 bases between. The CDR3 here is CSAPGPTRTGELFF. The CDR3, as DNA: TGCAGTGCCCCGGGACCCACAAGGACCGGGGAGCTGTTTTTT.

This clonotype was detected only a few times. This rearrangement joins TRBV11-2 to TRBJ2-7; 9 bases match TRBD1. The germline V gene has CDR1 SGHAT and CDR2 FQNNGV. The CDR3 contains 14 residues. The V and J ends lost 3 bases and 6 bases, in that order; junction bases with no gene match: 6. CDR3 nucleotides: TGTGCCAGCAGCTTCCCGGGACAGGGAAGCGAGCAGTACTTC. It yields the protein CASSFPGQGSEQYF.

The chain uses TRBV5-1 and TRBJ2-1; TRBD2 agrees at 9 bases. Trimming removed 3 bases from V and 5 bases from J; junction bases left unmatched: 3. This CDR3 is 14 amino acids long. Germline CDR1 reads SGHRS; CDR2 reads YFSETQ. CDR3 protein: CASSSTSGNNEQFF. CDR3 nucleotide sequence: TGCGCCAGCAGCTCGACTAGCGGAAACAATGAGCAGTTCTTC.

The chain joins TRBV5-6 to TRBJ2-3, with 13 nucleotides matching TRBD2. J was trimmed by 5 bases and V by 7 bases; bases with no gene match: 7. This CDR3 spans 15 amino acids. CDR1 and CDR2 from the germline V gene are SGHDT and YYEEEE. The CDR3 nucleotides are TGTGCCAGCTCTGGACTAGCGGGAGCCCAAGATACGCAGTATTTT. Amino acid sequence: CASSGLAGAQDTQYF.

In this sample, this clonotype turned up many times. V gene TRBV14 combines with J gene TRBJ2-1; possible D gene TRBD2, 5 bases. The germline V gene has CDR1 SGHDN and CDR2 FVKESK. The CDR3 loop spans 12 amino acids. Trimming took off 4 bases at V and 6 bases at J, with 7 bases between the two ends. This chain's CDR3 is CASSLRGNEQFF. CDR3 nucleotide sequence: TGTGCCAGCAGCCTACGGGGCAATGAGCAGTTCTTC.

This clonotype was seen more than once but under ten times. The rearrangement links TRBV29-1 to TRBJ1-1; D is unclear. CDR3 length equals 12 residues. Trimming pared 3 bases from V and 0 bases from J, leaving 5 bases between. Germline CDR1 reads SQVTM; CDR2 reads ANQGSEA. CDR3: CSVDRLNTEAFF. The CDR3 bases are TGCAGCGTTGATAGGTTGAACACTGAAGCTTTCTTT.

This clonotype occurred a few times. V is TRBV5-1 and J is TRBJ2-1; a weak D match, TRBD2 (5 bases). The CDR3 has 16 residues. Germline V CDR1 and CDR2: SGHRS, YFSETQ. The V end was cut by 2 bases, the J end by 5 bases, with 17 bases between. CDR3: CASSFRGSPQDNEQFF. The CDR3 region has the DNA TGCGCCAGCAGCTTCAGAGGGAGTCCCCAAGACAATGAGCAGTTCTTC.

This clonotype showed up just a few times. The chain joins TRBV10-3 to TRBJ1-1; no definite D call. CDR3 length equals 15 residues. V lost 3 bases to trimming and J lost 0 bases, with 11 bases between them. In germline, CDR1 is ENHRY, CDR2 SYGVKD. CDR3 bases: TGTGCCATCAGTGACCCTCGAGGGTTGAACACTGAAGCTTTCTTT. It encodes CAISDPRGLNTEAFF.

The chain is built from TRBV5-5 and TRBJ1-5; no firm D call. The germline V and J ends were trimmed by 0 bases and 4 bases, with 11 bases remaining between them. Per germline, CDR1 SGHKS and CDR2 YYEKEE (reference sequence). The CDR3 is made up of 15 amino acids. CDR3 sequence reads: CASSLGTDRNQPQHF. The CDR3 nucleotides read TGTGCCAGCAGCTTGGGGACCGACCGTAATCAGCCCCAGCATTTT.

This clonotype turned up a few times. The J gene is TRBJ1-1, the V gene TRBV30; weak D call: TRBD1 (5 bases). Trimming cost V 4 bases and J 1 base, with 10 bases left between them. The CDR3 runs 13 residues. Germline-derived CDR1 and CDR2 are GTSNPN and SVGIG (reference sequence). The chain's CDR3 is CAWTGAANTEAFF. The DNA for the CDR3 is TGTGCCTGGACCGGGGCAGCGAACACTGAAGCTTTCTTT.

The J gene is TRBJ2-7, the V gene TRBV29-1, with D uncertain. Trimming removed 4 bases from V and 1 base from J, with 8 bases in between. CDR1 and CDR2 from the germline V gene are SQVTM and ANQGSEA. CDR3 length equals 12 residues. The CDR3 loop reads CSVAWDSYEQYF. The CDR3 DNA follows: TGCAGCGTTGCTTGGGATTCCTACGAGCAGTACTTC.

V usage is TRBV20-1 and J usage is TRBJ2-3; 10 positions agree with TRBD2. This CDR3 is 15 amino acids long. V shed 3 bases, J shed 4 bases, and the junction held 7 bases outside the gene matches. Germline CDR1 is DFQATT and CDR2 is SNEGSKA (reference sequence). The CDR3: CSASKKREGADTQYF. For the CDR3, the DNA is TGCAGTGCTAGCAAGAAGCGGGAGGGGGCAGATACGCAGTATTTT.

CDR3: CASSPTSGRSTGELFF. For the CDR3, the DNA is TGTGCCAGCAGCCCTACTAGCGGGAGATCCACCGGGGAGCTGTTTTTT. The rearrangement joins TRBV11-1 to TRBJ2-2; 11 bases are a match to TRBD2. V lost 5 bases, J lost 4 bases, and 6 bases stayed unmatched. Germline CDR1 and CDR2: SGHAT and FQDESV (reference sequence). This CDR3 is built from 16 residues.

In this sample, this clonotype turned up a few times. V is TRBV3-1 and J is TRBJ1-4; no reliable D call. The CDR3 is made up of 11 amino acids. The germline CDR1 and CDR2 sequences are LGHDT and YNNKEL (reference sequence). Trimming took 3 bases from V and 7 from J, leaving 3 bases between them. CDR3 nucleotides: TGTGCCAGCAGCCAGGGTGAAAAACTGTTTTTT. Encoded protein: CASSQGEKLFF.

This chain's CDR3 is CATSETGTKTQYF. The CDR3 DNA reads TGTGCCACCAGTGAGACGGGGACGAAGACCCAGTACTTC. The rearrangement links TRBV24-1 to TRBJ2-5; D is tentatively TRBD1 or TRBD2 (5 bases each). Per germline, CDR1 KGHDR and CDR2 SFDVKD. This CDR3 spans 13 amino acids. V lost 4 bases to trimming and J lost 6 bases, with 11 bases between them.

V usage is TRBV7-9 and J usage is TRBJ2-2; D ambiguous. The CDR3 runs to 16 residues. The germline gives CDR1 SEHNR, CDR2 FQNEAQ (reference sequence). Trimming left V 4 bases short and J 6 bases short, with 18 bases between. Here the CDR3 DNA reads TGTGCCAGCAGCTCGTGGGGTCCAGGAGAAGCCGGGGAGCTGTTTTTT. Protein: CASSSWGPGEAGELFF. Full variable domain (outside the CDR3, taken from reference TRBV7-9 and TRBJ2-2): DTGVSQNPRHKITKRGQNVTFRCDPISEHNRLYWYRQTLGQGPEFLTYFQNEAQLEKSRLLSDRFSAERPKGSFSTLEIQRTEQGDSAMYLCASSSWGPGEAGELFFGEGSRLTVL.

The chain joins TRBV5-1 to TRBJ2-6, with D perhaps TRBD1 or TRBD2 (6 bases each). Trimming removed 0 bases from V and 0 bases from J, with 16 bases in between. This CDR3 region has 19 residues. Germline CDR1 and CDR2: SGHRS and YFSETQ. CDR3 nucleotides: TGCGCCAGCAGCTTGGCCCCTGGGGGGCCGAACTCTGGGGCCAACGTCCTGACTTTC. This codes for CASSLAPGGPNSGANVLTF. Full variable domain (outside the CDR3, taken from reference TRBV5-1 and TRBJ2-6): KAGVTQTPRYLIKTRGQQVTLSCSPISGHRSVSWYQQTPGQGLQFLFEYFSETQRNKGNFPGRFSGRQFSNSRSEMNVSTLELGDSALYLCASSLAPGGPNSGANVLTFGAGSRLTVL.

A few counts support this clonotype. The chain recombines TRBV27 with TRBJ2-1; the match to TRBD1 covers 11 bases. J gave up 5 bases and V 7 bases, and 7 bases lay outside the gene matches. The germline V gene has CDR1 MNHEY and CDR2 SMNVEV (reference sequence). The CDR3 consists of 15 residues. The CDR3 protein is CASKRGQGGHNEQFF. The CDR3 nucleotides read TGTGCCAGCAAGCGGGGACAGGGGGGACACAATGAGCAGTTCTTC.

The sample holds many counts of this clonotype. The chain has TRBV12-3 or TRBV12-4 and TRBJ1-1; D ambiguous. The CDR3 contains 11 residues. V shed 2 bases and J shed 5 bases, with 3 bases lying between them. The CDR3 DNA reads as TGTGCCAGCAGTTTAAGGACTGAAGCTTTCTTT. This gives the protein CASSLRTEAFF.

This chain connects TRBV12-3 or TRBV12-4 to TRBJ2-2; a possible D gene is TRBD2 (6 bases). The CDR3 is 11 amino acids. Trimming shortened V by 11 bases and J by 5 bases, and 9 bases separated the two germline ends. The CDR3 is CAAGTTGELFF. The CDR3 DNA is TGTGCCGCGGGAACTACCGGGGAGCTGTTTTTT.

This clonotype was recorded many times. The genes are TRBV9 and TRBJ2-5; TRBD1 agrees at 11 bases. Unmatched junction bases numbered 3, after V lost 3 bases and J lost 5 bases. The germline gives CDR1 SGDLS, CDR2 YYNGEE. CDR3 length: 14 residues. The CDR3 is CASSAWDRGETQYF. The DNA for the CDR3 is TGTGCCAGCAGCGCTTGGGACAGGGGGGAGACCCAGTACTTC.

The gene calls are TRBV11-1 and TRBJ2-1, with 11 nucleotides matching TRBD2. Germline loops: CDR1 SGHAT, CDR2 FQDESV (reference sequence). The CDR3 extends over 16 amino acids. Losses at the gene ends were 3 bases for V and 6 bases for J; bases not matched to a gene: 7. CDR3 sequence (DNA): TGTGCCAGCAGCTTCCACGGACTAGCGGGCCTCAATGAGCAGTTCTTC. As protein: CASSFHGLAGLNEQFF. The whole variable domain, filled in from reference TRBV11-1 and TRBJ2-1, reads EAEVAQSPRYKITEKSQAVAFWCDPISGHATLYWYRQILGQGPELLVQFQDESVVDDSQLPKDRFSAERLKGVDSTLKIQPAELGDSAMYLCASSFHGLAGLNEQFFGPGTRLTVL.

This clonotype has just a few counts. The rearrangement uses TRBV12-3 or TRBV12-4 and TRBJ2-1, with D perhaps matching TRBD2 (5 bases). CDR3 length equals 14 residues. V was pared by 5 bases and J by 9 bases, with 17 bases between. CDR3: CASSLLLGGSEQFF. DNA of the CDR3: TGTGCCAGCAGTCTCCTACTAGGAGGCAGTGAGCAGTTCTTC.

This chain joins TRBV7-9 and TRBJ2-4, with a possible D match to TRBD2 (6 bases). Trimming left V 5 bases short and J 1 base short, with 18 bases between. CDR1 and CDR2 (germline): SEHNR, FQNEAQ (reference sequence). The CDR3 runs to 17 residues. The CDR3: CASSQEGSRAAKNIQYF. DNA for the CDR3: TGTGCCAGCAGCCAGGAGGGGTCCAGGGCGGCCAAAAACATTCAGTACTTC.

This clonotype was picked up a small number of times. This sequence joins TRBV11-2 and TRBJ2-7; D is unclear. Trimming left V 5 bases short and J 0 bases short, with 14 bases between. The CDR3 has 15 amino acids. CDR1 is SGHAT and CDR2 is FQNNGV in the germline V gene. CDR3: CASSDRTDFSYEQYF. Written as DNA, the CDR3 is TGTGCCAGCAGCGACCGGACGGATTTCTCCTACGAGCAGTACTTC. Full variable domain (remainder filled in from reference TRBV11-2 and TRBJ2-7): EAGVAQSPRYKIIEKRQSVAFWCNPISGHATLYWYQQILGQGPKLLIQFQNNGVVDDSQLPKDRFSAERLKGVDSTLKIQPAKLEDSAVYLCASSDRTDFSYEQYFGPGTRLTVT.

J is TRBJ2-1 and V is TRBV24-1; perhaps TRBD2 as D (6 bases). Trimming pared 4 bases from V and 6 bases from J, leaving 21 bases between. The CDR3 contains 17 residues. Germline-derived CDR1 and CDR2 are KGHDR and SFDVKD. CDR3 amino acids: CATSDPSGAGPPNEQFF. Here the CDR3 DNA reads TGTGCCACCAGTGACCCCTCTGGGGCGGGACCTCCCAATGAGCAGTTCTTC.

This clonotype has just a few counts. The chain links TRBV6-2 or TRBV6-3 to TRBJ2-7; TRBD1 matches at 9 bases. J was trimmed by 6 bases and V by 4 bases; bases with no gene match: 4. The CDR3 loop spans 13 amino acids. Per the germline V gene, CDR1 is MNHEY and CDR2 is SVGEGT. The CDR3 nucleotides read TGTGCCAGCAGTTGGGGGACAGGGATCGAGCAGTACTTC. Amino acid sequence: CASSWGTGIEQYF.